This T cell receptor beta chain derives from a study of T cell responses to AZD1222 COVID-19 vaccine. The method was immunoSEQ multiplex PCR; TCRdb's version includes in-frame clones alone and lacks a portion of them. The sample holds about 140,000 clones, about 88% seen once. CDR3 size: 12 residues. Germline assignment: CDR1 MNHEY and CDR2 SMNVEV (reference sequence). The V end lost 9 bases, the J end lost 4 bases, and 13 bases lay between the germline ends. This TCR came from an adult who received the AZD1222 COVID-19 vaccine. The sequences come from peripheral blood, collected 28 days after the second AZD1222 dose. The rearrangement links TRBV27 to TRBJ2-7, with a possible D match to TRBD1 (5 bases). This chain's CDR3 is CASSSRGYEQYF. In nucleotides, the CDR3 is TGTGCCAGTAGCTCAAGGGGTTACGAGCAGTACTTC.